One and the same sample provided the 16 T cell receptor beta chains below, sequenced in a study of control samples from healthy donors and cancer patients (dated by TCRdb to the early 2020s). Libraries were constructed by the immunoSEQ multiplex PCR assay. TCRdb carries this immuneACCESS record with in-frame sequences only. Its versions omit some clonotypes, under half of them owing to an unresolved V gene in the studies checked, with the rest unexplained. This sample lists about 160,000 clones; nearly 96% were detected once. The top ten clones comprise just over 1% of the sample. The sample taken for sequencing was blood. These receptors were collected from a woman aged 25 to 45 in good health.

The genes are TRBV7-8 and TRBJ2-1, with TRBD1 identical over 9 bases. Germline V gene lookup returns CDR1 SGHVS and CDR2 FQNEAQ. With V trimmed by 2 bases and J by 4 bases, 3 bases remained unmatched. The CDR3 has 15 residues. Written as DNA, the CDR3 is TGTGCCAGCAGCTTATCCGGGACAGGGTACAATGAGCAGTTCTTC. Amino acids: CASSLSGTGYNEQFF.

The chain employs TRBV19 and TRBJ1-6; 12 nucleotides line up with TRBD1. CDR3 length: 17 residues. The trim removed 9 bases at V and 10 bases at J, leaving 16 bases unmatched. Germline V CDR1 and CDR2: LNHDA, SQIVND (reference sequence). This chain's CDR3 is CASRPMNSGTGGSPLHF. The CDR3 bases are TGTGCCAGCCGACCCATGAACTCCGGGACAGGGGGCTCACCCCTCCACTTT.

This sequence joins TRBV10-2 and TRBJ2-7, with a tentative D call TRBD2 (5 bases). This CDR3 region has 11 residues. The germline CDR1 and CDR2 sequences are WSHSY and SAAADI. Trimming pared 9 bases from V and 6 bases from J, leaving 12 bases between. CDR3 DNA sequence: TGCGCCAGTAGGAGCGGAGGCGAGCAGTACTTC. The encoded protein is CASRSGGEQYF.

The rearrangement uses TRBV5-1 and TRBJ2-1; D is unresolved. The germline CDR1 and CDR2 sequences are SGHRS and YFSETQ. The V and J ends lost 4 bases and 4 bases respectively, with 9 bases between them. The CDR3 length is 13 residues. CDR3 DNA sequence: TGCGCCAGCAGCACGGGCCTTTACAATGAGCAGTTCTTC. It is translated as CASSTGLYNEQFF.

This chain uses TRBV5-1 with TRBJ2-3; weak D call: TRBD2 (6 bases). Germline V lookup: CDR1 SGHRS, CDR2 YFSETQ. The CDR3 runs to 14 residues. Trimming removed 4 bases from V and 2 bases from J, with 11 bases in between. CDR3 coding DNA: TGCGCCAGCAGCCTTAGCGGCCACACAGATACGCAGTATTTT. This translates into CASSLSGHTDTQYF.

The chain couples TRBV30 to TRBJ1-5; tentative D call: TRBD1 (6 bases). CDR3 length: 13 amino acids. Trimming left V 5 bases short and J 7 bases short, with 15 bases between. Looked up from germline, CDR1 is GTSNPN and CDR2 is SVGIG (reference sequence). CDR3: CAWGIGGNQPQHF. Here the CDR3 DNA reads TGTGCCTGGGGGATAGGGGGAAACCAGCCCCAGCATTTT.

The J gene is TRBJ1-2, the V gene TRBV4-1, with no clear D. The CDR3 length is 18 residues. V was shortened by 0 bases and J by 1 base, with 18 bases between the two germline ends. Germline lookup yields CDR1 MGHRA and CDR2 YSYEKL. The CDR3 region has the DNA TGCGCCAGCAGCCAAGATCGGGGAGGAACTCAAATTAACTATGGCTACACCTTC. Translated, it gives CASSQDRGGTQINYGYTF.

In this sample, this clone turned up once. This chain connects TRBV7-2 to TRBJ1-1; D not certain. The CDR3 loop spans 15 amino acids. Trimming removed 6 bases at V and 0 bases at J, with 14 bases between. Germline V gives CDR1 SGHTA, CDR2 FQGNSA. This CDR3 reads CASRYQGGMNTEAFF. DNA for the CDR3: TGTGCCAGCAGATACCAAGGAGGCATGAACACTGAAGCTTTCTTT.

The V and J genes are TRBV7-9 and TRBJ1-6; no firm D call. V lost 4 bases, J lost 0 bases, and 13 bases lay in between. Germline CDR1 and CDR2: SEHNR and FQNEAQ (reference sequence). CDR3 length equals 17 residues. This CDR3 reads CASSYAGPSSYNSPLHF. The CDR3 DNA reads TGTGCCAGCAGCTACGCAGGACCGAGCTCCTATAATTCACCCCTCCACTTT.

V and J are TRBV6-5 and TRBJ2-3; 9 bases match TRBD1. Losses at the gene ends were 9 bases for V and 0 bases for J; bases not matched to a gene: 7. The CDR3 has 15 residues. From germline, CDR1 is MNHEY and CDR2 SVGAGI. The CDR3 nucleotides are TGTGCCAGTAGATTCGGGACAGGGAGCACAGATACGCAGTATTTT. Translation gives CASRFGTGSTDTQYF.

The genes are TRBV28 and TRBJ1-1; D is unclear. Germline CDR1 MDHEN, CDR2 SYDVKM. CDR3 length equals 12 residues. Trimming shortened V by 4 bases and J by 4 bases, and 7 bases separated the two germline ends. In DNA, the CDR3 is TGTGCCAGCAGTTGGAGACTCACTGAAGCTTTCTTT. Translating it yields CASSWRLTEAFF.

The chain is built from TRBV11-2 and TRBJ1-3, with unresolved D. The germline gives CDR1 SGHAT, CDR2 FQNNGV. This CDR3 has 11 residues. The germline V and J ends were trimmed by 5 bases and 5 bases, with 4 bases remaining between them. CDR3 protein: CASSRRNTIYF. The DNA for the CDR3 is TGTGCCAGCAGCCGGCGAAACACCATATATTTT.

This CDR3 reads CASSPTGTKETQYF. Here the CDR3 DNA reads TGTGCCAGTAGTCCGACGGGGACAAAAGAGACCCAGTACTTC. The chain links TRBV19 to TRBJ2-5; D is perhaps TRBD1 (6 bases). Germline values: CDR1 LNHDA, CDR2 SQIVND (reference sequence). This CDR3 region has 14 residues. The V end lost 5 bases, the J end lost 3 bases, and 13 bases lay between the germline ends.

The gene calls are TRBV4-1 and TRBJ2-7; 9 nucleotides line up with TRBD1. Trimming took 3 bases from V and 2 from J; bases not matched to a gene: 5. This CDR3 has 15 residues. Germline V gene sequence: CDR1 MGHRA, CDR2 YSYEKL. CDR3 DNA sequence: TGCGCCAGCAGCCACGGACAGGGGTCGCCCTACGAGCAGTACTTC. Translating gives CASSHGQGSPYEQYF.

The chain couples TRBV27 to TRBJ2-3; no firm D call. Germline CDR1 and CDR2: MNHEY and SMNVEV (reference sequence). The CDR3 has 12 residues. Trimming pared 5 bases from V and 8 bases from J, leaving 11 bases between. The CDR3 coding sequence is TGTGCCAGCAGTCCGATCCTTGGTACGCAGTATTTT. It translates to CASSPILGTQYF.

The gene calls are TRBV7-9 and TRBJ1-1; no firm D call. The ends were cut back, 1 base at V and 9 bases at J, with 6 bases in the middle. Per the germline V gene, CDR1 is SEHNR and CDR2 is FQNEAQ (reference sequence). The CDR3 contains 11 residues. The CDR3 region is CASSLVEKAFF. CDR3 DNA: TGTGCCAGCAGCTTAGTGGAGAAAGCTTTCTTT.